Listed below are T cell receptor beta chains from one sample, sequenced in a study of blood T cell repertoires in COVID-19. Sequencing was performed with immunoSEQ multiplex PCR; in TCRdb, only in-frame clones are kept and a portion is missing. The sample shows more than 150,000 clones, about 80% of them seen only once. The material sequenced was PBMCs or T cells enriched from blood (not recorded which). The origin of the receptors is a man in his sixties who had been exposed to COVID-19. Both conserved end residues are part of each CDR3. A D gene is named only where the DNA matches it firmly. Size is omitted from some rows. Given values are once, few, many or a class for expanded clones.

TRBV6-5	once	.	TRBJ2-7	TGTGCCAGCAGCCGACAGGCACGCTACGAGCAGTACTTC	CASSRQARYEQYF
TRBV13	.	TRBD1	TRBJ2-4	TGTGCCAGCAGCTACTTACAGGGGGCAAGGAAAAACATTCAGTACTTC	CASSYLQGARKNIQYF
TRBV30	.	.	TRBJ1-5	TGTGCCTGGAGCCCAGGGGTTCAGCCCCAGCATTTT	CAWSPGVQPQHF
TRBV7-3	.	TRBD2	TRBJ2-2	TGTGCCAGCAGCTTAGTAGCCAGCGGGGGGAACACCGGGGAGCTGGTTTTT	CASSLVASGGNTGELVF
TRBV28	.	.	TRBJ1-1	TGTGCCAGCAGTCCGCCGGAGGGCCTCGCTGAAGCTTTCTTT	CASSPPEGLAEAFF
TRBV5-1	.	TRBD1	TRBJ1-4	TGCGCCAGCAGCCCAGAGACAGGGTTCTCTGAAAAACTGTTTTTT	CASSPETGFSEKLFF
TRBV7-2	.	TRBD1	TRBJ1-2	TGTGCCAGCAGCCCCCCGACAGGGGCCATCTATGGCTACACCTTC	CASSPPTGAIYGYTF
TRBV18	.	.	TRBJ1-1	TGTGCCAGCTCACCACCTGCGGGGGCGGGCACTGAAGCTTTCTTT	CASSPPAGAGTEAFF
TRBV19	.	.	TRBJ1-1	TGTGCCAGTCGAATGGGGAGCAGCGCCACTGAAGCTTTCTTT	CASRMGSSATEAFF
TRBV19	once	.	TRBJ2-7	TGTGCCAGTATGTGGTCCGGGTCTCCGGGGACCTACGAGCAGTACTTC	CASMWSGSPGTYEQYF
TRBV5-4	.	TRBD1	TRBJ1-1	TGTGCCAGCAGCAGAGACAGGGAGAACACTGAAGCTTTCTTT	CASSRDRENTEAFF
TRBV6-5	.	TRBD1	TRBJ1-6	TGTGCCAGCAGTTACGGGGACAGGGGAAATTCACCCCTCCACTTT	CASSYGDRGNSPLHF
TRBV7-2	.	TRBD2	TRBJ2-7	TGTGCCAGCAGCTCAGAGACTAGCGCCTCCTACGAGCAGTACTTC	CASSSETSASYEQYF
TRBV4-2	once	TRBD2	TRBJ2-1	TGTGCCAGCAGCCCGTTAGCGGGAGCACTCCTTGAGCAGTTCTTC	CASSPLAGALLEQFF
TRBV10-1	.	TRBD1	TRBJ2-1	TGCGCCAGCAGTGGGGGACAGGCGATGGGGTTCGGTGAGCAGTTCTTC	CASSGGQAMGFGEQFF
TRBV7-2	few	.	TRBJ2-5	TGTGCCAGCAGCTTAGATAGTCGCAACTGGGAGACCCAGTACTTC	CASSLDSRNWETQYF
TRBV27	few	TRBD1	TRBJ1-5	TGTGCCAGCAGTCCACAACAGGGGGGTCAGCCCCAGCATTTT	CASSPQQGGQPQHF
TRBV6-2/TRBV6-3	.	TRBD1	TRBJ2-7	TGTGCCAGCAGTTCCCCGGCCAGGGGGCAGTCGAGCGAGCAGTACTTC	CASSSPARGQSSEQYF
TRBV2	few	TRBD2	TRBJ2-1	TGTGCCAGCAGCCGGGTGGCGGGAGGTAGCTCCTACAATGAGCAGTTCTTC	CASSRVAGGSSYNEQFF
TRBV5-4	.	.	TRBJ2-1	TGTGCCAGCAGCTTCCCGACTCTGTACTCCTACAATGAGCAGTTCTTC	CASSFPTLYSYNEQFF
TRBV15	.	TRBD2	TRBJ2-7	TGTGCCACCAGCAGGGGGAGGGGCCCTTCCTACGAGCAGTACTTC	CATSRGRGPSYEQYF
TRBV27	.	TRBD1	TRBJ2-5	TGTGCCAGCAGGGTCACAGGGGGTCCACCTATCGAGACCCAGTACTTC	CASRVTGGPPIETQYF
TRBV7-8	.	TRBD1	TRBJ1-5	TGTGCCAGCAGCTTCCAGGGGGATAGCAATCAGCCCCAGCATTTT	CASSFQGDSNQPQHF
TRBV11-1	.	TRBD2	TRBJ2-3	TGTGCCAGCAGCTTAGAGACCGGCGGGGGGCATACGCAGTATTTT	CASSLETGGGHTQYF
TRBV30	.	.	TRBJ2-7	TGTGCCTGGAGCGCCGAGGGCTACGAGCAGTACTTC	CAWSAEGYEQYF
TRBV7-9	once	TRBD2	TRBJ2-3	TGTGCCAGCAGGCCGGGGGGGACAGATACGCAGTATTTT	CASRPGGTDTQYF
TRBV6-2/TRBV6-3	.	TRBD2	TRBJ2-1	TGTGCCAGCAGCACAAGAATAGCGGGAGGGCCCCATGAGCAGTTCTTC	CASSTRIAGGPHEQFF
TRBV4-2	.	TRBD2	TRBJ2-7	TGTGCCAGCAGCCAAATGGCGGGGGGCGGGCTCTACGAGCAGTACTTC	CASSQMAGGGLYEQYF
TRBV9	.	TRBD1	TRBJ2-6	TGTGCCAGCAGCGTAGGGACAGGGGGGGCCAACGTCCTGACTTTC	CASSVGTGGANVLTF
TRBV7-9	few	.	TRBJ2-1	TGTGCCAGCAGCTTGCGGGACTCTGAGCAGTTCTTC	CASSLRDSEQFF
TRBV12-3/TRBV12-4	.	.	TRBJ2-1	TGTGCCAGCAGTTTGCGGCCCCGAGGGAAGCAGTTCTTC	CASSLRPRGKQFF
TRBV5-1	.	TRBD1	TRBJ1-1	TGCGCCAGCAGCAATCCGAGGACAGGCCCTACTGAAGCTTTCTTT	CASSNPRTGPTEAFF
TRBV4-3	.	TRBD1	TRBJ1-2	TGCGCCAGCAGCCAGGCTATCTGGGACAGCTTTTATGGCTACACCTTC	CASSQAIWDSFYGYTF
TRBV6-5	few	.	TRBJ1-2	TGTGCCAGCAGTTCCAGCAATTGGCAGAGAGGAGGCTACACCTTC	CASSSSNWQRGGYTF
TRBV28	.	TRBD1	TRBJ2-2	TGTGCCATCGGGGACAGTAACACCGGGGAGCTGTTTTTT	CAIGDSNTGELFF
TRBV27	.	TRBD1	TRBJ1-2	TGTGCCAGCAGTTTTCAGGACAGGGGATACTATGGCTACACCTTC	CASSFQDRGYYGYTF
TRBV11-2	.	.	TRBJ1-3	TGTGCCAGCAGCTTTACCCGGGACAACCGAAACACCATATATTTT	CASSFTRDNRNTIYF